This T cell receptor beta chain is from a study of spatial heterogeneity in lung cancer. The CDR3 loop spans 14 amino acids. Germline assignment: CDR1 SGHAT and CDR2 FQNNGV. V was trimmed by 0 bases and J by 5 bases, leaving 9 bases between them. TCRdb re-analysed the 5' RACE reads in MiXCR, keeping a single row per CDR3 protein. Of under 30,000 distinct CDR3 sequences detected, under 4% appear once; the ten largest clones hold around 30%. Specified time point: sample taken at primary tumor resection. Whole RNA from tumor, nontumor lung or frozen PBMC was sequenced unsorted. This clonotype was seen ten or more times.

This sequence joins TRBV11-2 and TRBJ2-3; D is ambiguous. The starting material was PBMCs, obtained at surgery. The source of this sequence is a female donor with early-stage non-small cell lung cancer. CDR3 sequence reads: CASSLDQVVDTQYF. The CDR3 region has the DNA TGTGCCAGCAGCTTAGACCAGGTGGTAGATACGCAGTATTTT.